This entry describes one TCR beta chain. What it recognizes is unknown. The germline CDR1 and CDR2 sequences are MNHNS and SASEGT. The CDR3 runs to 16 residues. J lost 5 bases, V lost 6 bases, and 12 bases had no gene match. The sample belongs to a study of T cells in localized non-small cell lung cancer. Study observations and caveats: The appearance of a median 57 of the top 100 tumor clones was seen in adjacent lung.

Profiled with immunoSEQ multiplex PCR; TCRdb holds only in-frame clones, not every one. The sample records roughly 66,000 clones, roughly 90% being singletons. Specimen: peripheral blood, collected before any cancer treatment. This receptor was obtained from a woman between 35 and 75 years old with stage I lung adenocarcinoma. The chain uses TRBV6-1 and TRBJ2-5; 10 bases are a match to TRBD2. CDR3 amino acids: CASRESSGGFRETQYF. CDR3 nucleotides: TGTGCCAGCAGGGAATCTAGCGGGGGTTTTCGGGAGACCCAGTACTTC.